These 2 T cell receptor beta chains originate from one sample sequenced in a study of tumor-infiltrating lymphocytes in primary liver carcinoma. Total RNA and DNA came together from roughly 20-30 mg of bulk tissue without cell sorting. From around 500 ng of total RNA, TCR beta-specific cDNA was reverse-transcribed using a constant-region primer. It was through three nested multiplex PCR rounds of slightly modified ARM-PCR that TCR beta libraries arose. For approximately 11 cycles apiece, the opening two PCR rounds ran with TRBV1-TRBV30 forward primers and a C-beta reverse primer. TCRdb used MiXCR to reprocess the multiplex PCR reads, holding one entry per CDR3 protein. The sample has 20,000 to 25,000 distinct CDR3 sequences; roughly 85% are singletons. The sequencing sample was made of liver tumor tissue from sampling region 1. Subset meaning: tumor region T1, superior pole. Receptors were obtained from a woman younger than 45 with primary liver carcinoma and hepatitis B virus infection.

To note about this clonotype: The conserved final phenylalanine or tryptophan is absent from the CDR3, which likely points to a read error. The chain joins TRBV11-3 to TRBJ2-1; TRBD2 matches at 12 bases. The trim removed 5 bases at V and 4 bases at J, leaving 3 bases unmatched. There are 15 residues in the CDR3. Germline V gene sequence: CDR1 SGHNT, CDR2 YENEEA. Here the CDR3 reads CASSRLAGEYNEQFI. The CDR3 DNA reads as TGTGCCAGCAGCCGACTAGCGGGAGAATACAATGAGCAGTTCATC.

V gene TRBV28 combines with J gene TRBJ2-1; TRBD2 agrees at 7 bases. The CDR3 spans 15 residues. The V segment lost 5 bases and the J segment 2 bases; nucleotides outside the gene matches: 6. Germline V lookup: CDR1 MDHEN, CDR2 SYDVKM. The CDR3 bases are TGTGCCAGCAGTCTATCTGGGAGGGCCTACAATGAGCAGTTCTTC. This sequence encodes CASSLSGRAYNEQFF.